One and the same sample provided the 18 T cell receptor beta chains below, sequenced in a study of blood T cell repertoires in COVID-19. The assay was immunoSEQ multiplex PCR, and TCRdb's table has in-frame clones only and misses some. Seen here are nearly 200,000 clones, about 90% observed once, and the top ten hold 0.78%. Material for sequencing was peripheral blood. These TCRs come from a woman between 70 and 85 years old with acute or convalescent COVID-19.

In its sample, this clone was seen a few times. The CDR3 region has the DNA TGCGCCAGCAGGACCGGGACTAGCGGGAGGGGCCAAGAGACCCAGTACTTC. It yields the protein CASRTGTSGRGQETQYF. J is TRBJ2-5 and V is TRBV5-1; 16 bases map to TRBD2. Germline CDR1 SGHRS, CDR2 YFSETQ. The V gene end was trimmed by 5 bases and the J gene end by 1 base; junction bases not matched to a gene: 5. This CDR3 is 17 amino acids long.

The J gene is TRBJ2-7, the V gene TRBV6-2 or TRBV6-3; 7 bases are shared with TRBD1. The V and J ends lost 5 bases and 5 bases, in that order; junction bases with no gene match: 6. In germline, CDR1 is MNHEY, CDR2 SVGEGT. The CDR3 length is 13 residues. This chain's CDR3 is CASSDRALDEQYF. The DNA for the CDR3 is TGTGCCAGCAGTGACAGGGCGTTGGACGAGCAGTACTTC.

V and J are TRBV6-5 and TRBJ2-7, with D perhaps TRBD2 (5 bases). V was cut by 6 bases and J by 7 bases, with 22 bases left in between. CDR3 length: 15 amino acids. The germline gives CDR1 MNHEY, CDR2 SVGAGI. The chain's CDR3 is CASSRVKVTPGEQYF. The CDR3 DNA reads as TGTGCCAGCAGCCGAGTAAAAGTCACCCCGGGGGAGCAGTACTTC.

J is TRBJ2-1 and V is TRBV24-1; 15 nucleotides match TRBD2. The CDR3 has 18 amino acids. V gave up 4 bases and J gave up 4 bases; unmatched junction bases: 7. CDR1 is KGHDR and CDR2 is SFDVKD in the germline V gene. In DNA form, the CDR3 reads TGTGCCACCAGTGACCCCGGACTAGCGGGAGGGGGTTACAATGAGCAGTTCTTC. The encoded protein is CATSDPGLAGGGYNEQFF.

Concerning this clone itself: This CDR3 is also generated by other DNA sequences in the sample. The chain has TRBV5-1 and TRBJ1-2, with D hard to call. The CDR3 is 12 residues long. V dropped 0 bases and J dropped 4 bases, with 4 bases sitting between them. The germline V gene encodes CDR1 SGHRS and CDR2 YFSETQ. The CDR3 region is CASSLDGYGYTF. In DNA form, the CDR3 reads TGCGCCAGCAGCTTGGACGGCTATGGCTACACCTTC.

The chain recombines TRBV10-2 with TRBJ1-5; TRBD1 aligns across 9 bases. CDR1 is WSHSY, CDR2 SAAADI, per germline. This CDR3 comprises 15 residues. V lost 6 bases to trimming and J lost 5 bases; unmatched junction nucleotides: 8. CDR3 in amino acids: CASSWTGAEDQPQHF. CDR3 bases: TGCGCCAGCAGCTGGACAGGGGCGGAGGATCAGCCCCAGCATTTT.

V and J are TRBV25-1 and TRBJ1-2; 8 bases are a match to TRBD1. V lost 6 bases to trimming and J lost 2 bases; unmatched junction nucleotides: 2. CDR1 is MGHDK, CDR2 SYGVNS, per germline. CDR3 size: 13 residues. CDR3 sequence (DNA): TGTGCCAGCAGGGGACAGGACAACTATGGCTACACCTTC. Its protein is CASRGQDNYGYTF.

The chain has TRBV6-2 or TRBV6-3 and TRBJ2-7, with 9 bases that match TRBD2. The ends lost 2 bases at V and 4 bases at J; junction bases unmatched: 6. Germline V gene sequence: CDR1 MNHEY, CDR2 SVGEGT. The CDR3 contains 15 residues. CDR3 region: CASSYTASGTYEQYF. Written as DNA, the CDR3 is TGTGCCAGCAGTTACACGGCTAGCGGGACTTACGAGCAGTACTTC.

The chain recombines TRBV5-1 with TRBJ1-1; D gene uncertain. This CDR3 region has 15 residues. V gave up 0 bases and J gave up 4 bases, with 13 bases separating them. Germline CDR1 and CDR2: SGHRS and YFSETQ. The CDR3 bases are TGCGCCAGCAGCTTGGCAATTTTGGACTTCACTGAAGCTTTCTTT. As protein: CASSLAILDFTEAFF.

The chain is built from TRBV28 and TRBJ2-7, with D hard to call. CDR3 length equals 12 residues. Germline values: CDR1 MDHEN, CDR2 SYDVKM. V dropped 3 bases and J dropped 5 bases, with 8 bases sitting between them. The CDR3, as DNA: TGTGCCAGCAGTTTCCCCCGGGACGAGCAGTACTTC. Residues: CASSFPRDEQYF.

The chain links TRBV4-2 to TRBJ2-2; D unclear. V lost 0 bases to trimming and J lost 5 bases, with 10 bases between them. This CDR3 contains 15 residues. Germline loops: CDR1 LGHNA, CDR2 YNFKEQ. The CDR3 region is CASSQEIQATGELFF. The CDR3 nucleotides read TGTGCCAGCAGCCAAGAGATCCAGGCAACCGGGGAGCTGTTTTTT.

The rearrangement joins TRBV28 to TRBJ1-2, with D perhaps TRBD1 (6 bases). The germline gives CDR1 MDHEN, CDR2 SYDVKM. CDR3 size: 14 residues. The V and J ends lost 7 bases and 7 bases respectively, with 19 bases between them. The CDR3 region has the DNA TGTGCCAGCACGTGGGTAGGGGGGGAGATTGGCTACACCTTC. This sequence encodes CASTWVGGEIGYTF.

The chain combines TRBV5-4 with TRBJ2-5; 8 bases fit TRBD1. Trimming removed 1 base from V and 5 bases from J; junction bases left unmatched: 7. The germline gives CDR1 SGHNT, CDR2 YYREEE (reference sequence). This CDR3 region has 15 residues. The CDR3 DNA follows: TGTGCCAGCAGCTTGTCATGGACAGGGTCGGAGACCCAGTACTTC. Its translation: CASSLSWTGSETQYF.

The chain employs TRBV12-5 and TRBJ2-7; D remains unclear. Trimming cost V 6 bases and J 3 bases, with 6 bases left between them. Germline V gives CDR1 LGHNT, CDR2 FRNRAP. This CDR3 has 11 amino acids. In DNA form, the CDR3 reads TGTGCTAGTGGCCTAAACTACGAGCAGTACTTC. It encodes CASGLNYEQYF.

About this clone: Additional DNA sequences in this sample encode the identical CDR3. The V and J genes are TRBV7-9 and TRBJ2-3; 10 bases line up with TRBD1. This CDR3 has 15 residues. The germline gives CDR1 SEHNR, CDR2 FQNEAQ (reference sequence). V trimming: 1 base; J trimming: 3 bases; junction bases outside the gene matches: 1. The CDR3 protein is CASSLEGQGTDTQYF. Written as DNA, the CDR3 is TGTGCCAGCAGCTTAGAGGGACAGGGGACAGATACGCAGTATTTT. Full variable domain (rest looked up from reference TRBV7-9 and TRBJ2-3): DTGVSQNPRHKITKRGQNVTFRCDPISEHNRLYWYRQTLGQGPEFLTYFQNEAQLEKSRLLSDRFSAERPKGSFSTLEIQRTEQGDSAMYLCASSLEGQGTDTQYFGPGTRLTVL.

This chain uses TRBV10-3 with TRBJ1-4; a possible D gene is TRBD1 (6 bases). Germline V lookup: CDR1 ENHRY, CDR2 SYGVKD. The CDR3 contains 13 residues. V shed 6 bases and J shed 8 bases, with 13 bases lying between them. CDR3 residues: CAIRGHMVEKLFF. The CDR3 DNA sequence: TGTGCCATCAGGGGACATATGGTGGAAAAACTGTTTTTT.

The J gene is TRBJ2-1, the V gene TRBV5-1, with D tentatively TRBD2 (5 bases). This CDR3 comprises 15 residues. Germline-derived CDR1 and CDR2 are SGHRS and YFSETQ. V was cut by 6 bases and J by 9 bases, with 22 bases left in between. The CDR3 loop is CASIEDRQRPGEQFF. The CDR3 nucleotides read TGCGCCAGCATAGAAGATCGGCAGCGGCCTGGTGAGCAGTTCTTC.

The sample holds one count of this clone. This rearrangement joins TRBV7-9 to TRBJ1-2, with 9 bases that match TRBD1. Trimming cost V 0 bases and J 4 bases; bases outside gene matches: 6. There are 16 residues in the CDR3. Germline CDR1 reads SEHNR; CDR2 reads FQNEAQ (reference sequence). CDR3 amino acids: CASSLADGTGSYGYTF. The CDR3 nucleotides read TGTGCCAGCAGCTTAGCGGATGGGACAGGGAGCTATGGCTACACCTTC.